The T cell receptor beta chain described here comes from a study of high-grade serous ovarian cancer treatment subgroups. Notes on this clone: Antigen: not known.

This CDR3 is built from 12 residues. Germline values: CDR1 SGHDT, CDR2 YYEEEE. V shed 4 bases and J shed 6 bases, with 10 bases lying between them. The data were produced by immunoSEQ multiplex PCR, yet TCRdb's version contains in-frame clones alone and is incomplete. The sample includes several thousand clones, more than 60% of them seen just once. Points from the study as a whole: Repertoire analysis covered CDR3 alone, not CDR1 or CDR2.

The tumor samples were collected prior to definitive surgery or chemotherapy. The TCR comes from a human donor with high-grade serous ovarian cancer. The sequencing sample was made of tumor tissue. The chain combines TRBV5-6 with TRBJ1-2; D might be TRBD1 (6 bases). The CDR3 DNA follows: TGTGCCAGCAGCCGGACAGTAAATGGCTACACCTTC. Amino acid sequence: CASSRTVNGYTF.